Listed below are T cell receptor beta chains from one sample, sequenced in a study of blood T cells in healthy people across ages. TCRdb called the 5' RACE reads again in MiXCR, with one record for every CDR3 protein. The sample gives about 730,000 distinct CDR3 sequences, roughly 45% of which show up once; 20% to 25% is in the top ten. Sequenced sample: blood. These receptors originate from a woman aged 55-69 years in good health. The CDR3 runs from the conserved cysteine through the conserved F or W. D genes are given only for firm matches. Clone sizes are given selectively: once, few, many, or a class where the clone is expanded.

CASVQISYEQYF	TGTGCCAGCGTCCAAATTTCCTACGAGCAGTACTTC	TRBJ2-7	NA	few	TRBV7-9
CSVQTQGFGDQPQHF	TGCAGCGTGCAGACACAGGGTTTTGGCGATCAGCCCCAGCATTTT	TRBJ1-5	NA	NA	TRBV29-1
CAIVAGTGNNEQFF	TGTGCCATAGTAGCCGGGACAGGGAACAATGAGCAGTTCTTC	TRBJ2-1	TRBD1	NA	TRBV10-3
CASSLGRDREKLFF	TGCGCCAGCAGCTTGGGCAGGGATAGGGAAAAACTGTTTTTT	TRBJ1-4	NA	once	TRBV5-1
CASSKTSGRDTQYF	TGTGCCAGCAGTAAAACTAGCGGGAGAGATACGCAGTATTTT	TRBJ2-3	TRBD2	many	TRBV6-5
CASTLRTGVDLYEQYF	TGTGCCAGCACCCTCCGGACAGGGGTTGACCTCTACGAGCAGTACTTC	TRBJ2-7	TRBD1	NA	TRBV12-3/TRBV12-4
CASSLAGGSYHEQFF	TGTGCCAGCAGCTTAGCGGGGGGATCCTACCATGAGCAGTTCTTC	TRBJ2-1	TRBD2	NA	TRBV7-3
CATSDLRTNQETQYF	TGTGCCACCAGTGATTTGCGGACCAACCAAGAGACCCAGTACTTC	TRBJ2-5	NA	NA	TRBV24-1
CASSNPGSLDEQYF	TGTGCCAGCAGCAACCCCGGGAGCTTAGACGAGCAGTACTTC	TRBJ2-7	NA	NA	TRBV6-6
CASSVATGYEQYF	TGCGCCAGCAGTGTGGCGACAGGATACGAGCAGTACTTC	TRBJ2-7	NA	many	TRBV10-1
CASSFPGGVNTEAFF	TGTGCCAGCAGCTTCCCAGGGGGTGTGAACACTGAAGCTTTCTTT	TRBJ1-1	TRBD1	NA	TRBV14
CASSFGLADKETQYF	TGTGCCAGCAGCTTCGGACTAGCGGATAAAGAGACCCAGTACTTC	TRBJ2-5	TRBD2	few	TRBV7-3
CASSQAGTSGYQETQYF	TGTGCCAGCAGCCAAGCCGGGACTAGCGGGTACCAAGAGACCCAGTACTTC	TRBJ2-5	TRBD2	NA	TRBV3-1
CASSPNPITYEQYF	TGTGCCAGCAGCCCCAATCCTATCACCTACGAGCAGTACTTC	TRBJ2-7	NA	NA	TRBV7-7
CASSLFGTSGQETQYF	TGTGCCAGCAGTTTGTTCGGGACTAGCGGCCAAGAGACCCAGTACTTC	TRBJ2-5	TRBD2	few	TRBV12-3/TRBV12-4
CASSLWRAEQYF	TGTGCCAGCAGCTTGTGGAGGGCCGAGCAGTACTTC	TRBJ2-7	NA	NA	TRBV5-5
CASTSGAGREKLFF	TGTGCCAGTACCTCCGGGGCAGGGCGTGAAAAACTGTTTTTT	TRBJ1-4	NA	NA	TRBV6-5
CASSQELAGNNEQFF	TGCGCCAGCAGCCAAGAACTAGCGGGGAACAATGAGCAGTTCTTC	TRBJ2-1	TRBD2	NA	TRBV4-3
CSARQPLGPDTQYF	TGCAGTGCTAGGCAGCCGCTGGGCCCAGATACGCAGTATTTT	TRBJ2-3	NA	few	TRBV20-1
CASGWTDYNEQFF	TGTGCCAGCGGATGGACAGACTACAATGAGCAGTTCTTC	TRBJ2-1	NA	few	TRBV27
CASSSDGHQETQYF	TGTGCCAGCAGCTCAGACGGCCACCAAGAGACCCAGTACTTC	TRBJ2-5	NA	many	TRBV7-3
CASSVEDNEQFF	TGTGCCAGCAGCGTAGAGGACAATGAGCAGTTCTTC	TRBJ2-1	NA	NA	TRBV9
CSAARTGGSNQPQHF	TGCAGTGCTGCTCGGACAGGGGGAAGCAATCAGCCCCAGCATTTT	TRBJ1-5	TRBD1	few	TRBV20-1
CSAERQPGQPQHF	TGCAGCGCTGAGAGGCAGCCGGGTCAGCCCCAGCATTTT	TRBJ1-5	NA	NA	TRBV29-1
CASSQDRGLAGIETQYF	TGTGCCAGCAGCCAAGATCGGGGCCTAGCGGGAATTGAGACCCAGTACTTC	TRBJ2-5	TRBD2	NA	TRBV3-1
CASSLEAGASGDTQYF	TGCGCCAGCAGCTTGGAGGCCGGAGCATCGGGAGATACGCAGTATTTT	TRBJ2-3	NA	NA	TRBV5-1
CSVVLLGDSNQPQHF	TGCAGCGTTGTCCTACTTGGGGATAGCAATCAGCCCCAGCATTTT	TRBJ1-5	NA	few	TRBV29-1
CSSSPGLARYNEQFF	TGCAGCTCTTCACCGGGACTAGCACGCTACAATGAGCAGTTCTTC	TRBJ2-1	TRBD2	NA	TRBV20-1
CASSFTSGTSGGGEQYF	TGCGCCAGCAGCTTCACCTCCGGGACTAGCGGAGGGGGTGAGCAGTACTTC	TRBJ2-7	TRBD2	NA	TRBV5-1
CASSLEGQPTGELFF	TGCGCCAGCAGCTTGGAGGGCCAGCCCACCGGGGAGCTGTTTTTT	TRBJ2-2	NA	NA	TRBV5-1
CSAKTTLALETQYF	TGCAGTGCCAAGACCACGCTAGCGTTAGAGACCCAGTACTTC	TRBJ2-5	NA	few	TRBV20-1
CAISGTYNEQFF	TGTGCCATCAGTGGTACCTACAATGAGCAGTTCTTC	TRBJ2-1	NA	few	TRBV10-3
CASSDRENAYGYTF	TGTGCCAGCAGTGACAGGGAGAATGCCTATGGCTACACCTTC	TRBJ1-2	TRBD1	NA	TRBV6-5
CASSDPGGWNERFF	TGTGCCAGCAGTGACCCAGGGGGCTGGAATGAGCGGTTCTTC	TRBJ2-1	TRBD1	NA	TRBV6-1
CATSRDRGVGEQFF	TGTGCCACCAGCAGAGATCGAGGGGTCGGTGAGCAGTTCTTC	TRBJ2-1	NA	few	TRBV15
CSALAEVQAFF	TGCAGCGCTCTTGCAGAGGTCCAGGCTTTCTTT	TRBJ1-1	NA	NA	TRBV29-1
CARPGQGAQTYEQYF	TGTGCCAGGCCGGGACAGGGGGCGCAGACCTACGAGCAGTACTTC	TRBJ2-7	TRBD1	many	TRBV27
CASSFFGRTTRLQPQHF	TGCGCCAGCAGCTTCTTTGGACGGACTACTCGACTTCAGCCCCAGCATTTT	TRBJ1-5	NA	few	TRBV5-1
CASLGQPTYEQYF	TGTGCCAGCCTCGGGCAGCCGACCTACGAGCAGTACTTC	TRBJ2-7	NA	NA	TRBV27
CASSQPGGPKADTQYF	TGTGCCAGCAGCCAACCAGGGGGACCCAAAGCCGATACGCAGTATTTT	TRBJ2-3	TRBD1	few	TRBV7-2
CASSLSAGVSYEQYF	TGTGCCAGCAGCTTATCAGCCGGGGTTTCCTACGAGCAGTACTTC	TRBJ2-7	NA	many	TRBV12-3/TRBV12-4
CASRGGLAGGPPEQYF	TGTGCCAGCAGGGGTGGACTAGCGGGAGGACCCCCCGAGCAGTACTTC	TRBJ2-7	TRBD2	NA	TRBV2